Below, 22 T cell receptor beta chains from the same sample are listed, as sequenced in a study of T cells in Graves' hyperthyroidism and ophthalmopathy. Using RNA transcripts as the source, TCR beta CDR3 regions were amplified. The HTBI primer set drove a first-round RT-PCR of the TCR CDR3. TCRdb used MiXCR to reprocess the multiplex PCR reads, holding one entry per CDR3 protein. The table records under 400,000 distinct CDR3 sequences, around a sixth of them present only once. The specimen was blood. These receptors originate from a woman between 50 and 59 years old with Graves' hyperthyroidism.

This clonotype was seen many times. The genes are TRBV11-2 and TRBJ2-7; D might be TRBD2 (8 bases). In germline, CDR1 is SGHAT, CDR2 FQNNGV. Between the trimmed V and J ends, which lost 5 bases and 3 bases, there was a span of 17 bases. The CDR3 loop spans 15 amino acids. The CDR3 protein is CASSPGGAGDYEQYF. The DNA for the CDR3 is TGTGCCAGCAGCCCAGGGGGAGCGGGGGACTACGAGCAGTACTTC.

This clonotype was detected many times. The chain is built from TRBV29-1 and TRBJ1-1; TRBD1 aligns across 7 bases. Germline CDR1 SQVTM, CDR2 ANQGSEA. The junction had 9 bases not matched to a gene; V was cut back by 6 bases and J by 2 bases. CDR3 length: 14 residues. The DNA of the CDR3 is TGCAGCGTAAGGGGGCAGGGGGTTAACACTGAAGCTTTCTTT. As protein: CSVRGQGVNTEAFF.

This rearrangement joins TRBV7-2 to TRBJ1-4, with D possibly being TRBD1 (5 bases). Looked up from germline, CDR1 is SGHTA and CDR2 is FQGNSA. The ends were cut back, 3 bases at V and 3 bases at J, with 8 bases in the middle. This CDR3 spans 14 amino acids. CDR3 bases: TGTGCCAGCAGCTTTGGGGGAGCTAATGAAAAACTGTTTTTT. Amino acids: CASSFGGANEKLFF.

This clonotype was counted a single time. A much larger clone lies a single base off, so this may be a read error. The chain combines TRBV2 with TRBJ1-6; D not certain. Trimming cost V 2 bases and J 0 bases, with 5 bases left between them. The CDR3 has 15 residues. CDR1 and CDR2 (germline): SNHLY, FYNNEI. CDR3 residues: CASSETNSYNSPLHF. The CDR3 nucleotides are TGTGCCAGCAGTGAAACGAACTCCTATAATTCACCCCTCCACTTT.

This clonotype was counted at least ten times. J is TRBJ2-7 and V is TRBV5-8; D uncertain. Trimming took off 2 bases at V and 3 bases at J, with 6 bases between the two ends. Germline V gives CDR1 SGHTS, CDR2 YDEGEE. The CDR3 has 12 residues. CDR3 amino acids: CASSFGRYEQYF. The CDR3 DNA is TGTGCCAGCAGCTTCGGGCGCTACGAGCAGTACTTC.

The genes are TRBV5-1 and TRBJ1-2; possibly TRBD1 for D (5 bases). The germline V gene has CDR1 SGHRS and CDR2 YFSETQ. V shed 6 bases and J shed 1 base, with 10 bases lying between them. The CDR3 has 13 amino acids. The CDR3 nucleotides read TGCGCCAGCACCCAGGGTAATAACTATGGCTACACCTTC. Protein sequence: CASTQGNNYGYTF.

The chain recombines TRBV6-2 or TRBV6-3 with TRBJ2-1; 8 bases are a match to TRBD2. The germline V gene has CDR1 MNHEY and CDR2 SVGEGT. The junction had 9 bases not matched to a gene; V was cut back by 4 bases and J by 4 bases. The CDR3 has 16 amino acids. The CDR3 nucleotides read TGTGCCAGCAGTTTGGGGGGAGCGGGGGTATACAATGAGCAGTTCTTC. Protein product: CASSLGGAGVYNEQFF.

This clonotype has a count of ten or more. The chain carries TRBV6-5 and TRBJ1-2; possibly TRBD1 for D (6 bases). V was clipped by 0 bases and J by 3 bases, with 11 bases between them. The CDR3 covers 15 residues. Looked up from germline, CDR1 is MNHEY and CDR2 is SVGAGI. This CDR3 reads CASSYSGSGDYGYTF. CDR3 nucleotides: TGTGCCAGCAGTTACTCGGGTTCAGGGGACTATGGCTACACCTTC.

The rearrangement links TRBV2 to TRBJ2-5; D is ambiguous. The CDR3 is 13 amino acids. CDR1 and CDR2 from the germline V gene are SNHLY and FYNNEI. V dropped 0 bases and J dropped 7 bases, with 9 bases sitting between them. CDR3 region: CASSEANGVTQYF. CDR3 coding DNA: TGTGCCAGCAGTGAAGCGAACGGAGTGACCCAGTACTTC. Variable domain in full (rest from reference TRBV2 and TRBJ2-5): EPEVTQTPSHQVTQMGQEVILRCVPISNHLYFYWYRQILGQKVEFLVSFYNNEISEKSEIFDDQFSVERPDGSNFTLKIRSTKLEDSAMYFCASSEANGVTQYFGPGTRLLVL.

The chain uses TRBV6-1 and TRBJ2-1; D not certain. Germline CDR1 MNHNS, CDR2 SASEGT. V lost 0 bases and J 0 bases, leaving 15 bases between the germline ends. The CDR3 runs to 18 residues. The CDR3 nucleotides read TGTGCCAGCAGTGAAGCCAGTATGCAGTTTAGCTCCTACAATGAGCAGTTCTTC. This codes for CASSEASMQFSSYNEQFF.

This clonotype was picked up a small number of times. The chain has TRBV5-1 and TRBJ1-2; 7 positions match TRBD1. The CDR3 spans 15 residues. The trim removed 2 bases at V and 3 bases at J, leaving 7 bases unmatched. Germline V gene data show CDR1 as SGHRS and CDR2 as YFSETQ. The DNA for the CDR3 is TGCGCCAGCAGCTTCGCCAGGGGGGCGGACTATGGCTACACCTTC. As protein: CASSFARGADYGYTF.

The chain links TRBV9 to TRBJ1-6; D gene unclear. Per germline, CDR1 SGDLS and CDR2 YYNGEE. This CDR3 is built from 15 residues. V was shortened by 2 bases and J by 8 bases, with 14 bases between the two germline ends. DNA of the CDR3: TGTGCCAGCAGCGTCGGCACAAGTAGGGATTCACCCCTCCACTTT. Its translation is CASSVGTSRDSPLHF.

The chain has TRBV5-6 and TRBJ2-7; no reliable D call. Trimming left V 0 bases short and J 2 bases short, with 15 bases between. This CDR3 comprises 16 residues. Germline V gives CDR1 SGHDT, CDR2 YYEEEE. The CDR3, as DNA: TGTGCCAGCAGCTTGGCCTTCTTGGCAGGAACCTACGAGCAGTACTTC. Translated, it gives CASSLAFLAGTYEQYF.

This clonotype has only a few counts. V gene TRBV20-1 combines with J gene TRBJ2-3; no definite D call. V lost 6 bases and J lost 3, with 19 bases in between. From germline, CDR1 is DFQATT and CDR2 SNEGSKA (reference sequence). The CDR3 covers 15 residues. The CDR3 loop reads CSAEKDPADTDTQYF. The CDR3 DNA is TGCAGTGCAGAAAAGGACCCCGCGGATACAGATACGCAGTATTTT.

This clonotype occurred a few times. The CDR3 reads CASSELRINSNQPQHF. DNA for the CDR3: TGTGCCAGCAGCGAACTCAGGATAAATAGCAATCAGCCCCAGCATTTT. The V and J genes are TRBV6-1 and TRBJ1-5; D uncertain. V dropped 6 bases and J dropped 0 bases, with 15 bases sitting between them. CDR1 is MNHNS, CDR2 SASEGT, per germline. The CDR3 is 16 residues long.

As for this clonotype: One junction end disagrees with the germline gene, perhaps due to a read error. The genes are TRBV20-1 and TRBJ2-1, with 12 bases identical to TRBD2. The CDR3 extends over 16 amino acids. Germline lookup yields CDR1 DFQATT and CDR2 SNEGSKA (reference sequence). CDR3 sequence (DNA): TGCAGTGCTAGAGATATAAGGACTAGCGGGGTAGGTGAGCAGCTCTTC. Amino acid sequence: CSARDIRTSGVGEQLF.

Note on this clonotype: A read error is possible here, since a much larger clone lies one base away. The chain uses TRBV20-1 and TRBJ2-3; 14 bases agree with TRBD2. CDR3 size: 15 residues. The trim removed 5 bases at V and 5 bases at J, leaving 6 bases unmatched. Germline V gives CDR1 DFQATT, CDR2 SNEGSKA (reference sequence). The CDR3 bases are TGCAGTGCTCCCAGACTAGCGGGGGGGGGAGATACGCAGTATTTT. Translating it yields CSAPRLAGGGDTQYF.

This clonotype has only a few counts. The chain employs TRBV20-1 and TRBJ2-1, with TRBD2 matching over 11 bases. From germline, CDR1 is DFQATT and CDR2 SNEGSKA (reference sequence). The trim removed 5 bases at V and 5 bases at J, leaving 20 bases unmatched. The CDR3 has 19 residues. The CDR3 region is CSAPTSGKGFVEWHNEQFF. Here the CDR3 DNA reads TGCAGTGCTCCGACTAGCGGGAAAGGGTTCGTGGAGTGGCACAATGAGCAGTTCTTC.

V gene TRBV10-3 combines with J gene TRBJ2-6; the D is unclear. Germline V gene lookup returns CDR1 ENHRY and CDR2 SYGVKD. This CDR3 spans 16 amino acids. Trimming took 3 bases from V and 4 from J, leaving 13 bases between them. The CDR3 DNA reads TGTGCCATCAGTGAATTGCCGGCGTCCGGGGCCAACGTCCTGACTTTC. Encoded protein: CAISELPASGANVLTF.

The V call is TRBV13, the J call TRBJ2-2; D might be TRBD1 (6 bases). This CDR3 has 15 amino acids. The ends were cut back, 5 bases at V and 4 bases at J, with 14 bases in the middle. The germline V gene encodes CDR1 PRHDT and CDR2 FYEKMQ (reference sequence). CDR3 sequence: CASSARQETTGELFF. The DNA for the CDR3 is TGTGCCAGCAGCGCCAGACAGGAAACCACCGGGGAGCTGTTTTTT.

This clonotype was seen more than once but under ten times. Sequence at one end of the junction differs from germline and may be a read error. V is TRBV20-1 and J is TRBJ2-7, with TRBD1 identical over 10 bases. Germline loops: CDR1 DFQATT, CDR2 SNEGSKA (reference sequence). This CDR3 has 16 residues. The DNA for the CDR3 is TGCAGTACTAGAGACGAAGGACAGGGGGGCTCCTACGAGCAGTACTTC. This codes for CSTRDEGQGGSYEQYF.

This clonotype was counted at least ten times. The CDR3 is CSARDQRGAKEQFF. The DNA for the CDR3 is TGCAGTGCTAGAGATCAACGGGGGGCGAAAGAGCAGTTCTTC. V gene TRBV20-1 combines with J gene TRBJ2-1, with D perhaps matching TRBD2 (7 bases). Germline assignment: CDR1 DFQATT and CDR2 SNEGSKA (reference sequence). The length of the CDR3 is 14 residues. Trimming took off 0 bases at V and 10 bases at J, with 16 bases between the two ends.